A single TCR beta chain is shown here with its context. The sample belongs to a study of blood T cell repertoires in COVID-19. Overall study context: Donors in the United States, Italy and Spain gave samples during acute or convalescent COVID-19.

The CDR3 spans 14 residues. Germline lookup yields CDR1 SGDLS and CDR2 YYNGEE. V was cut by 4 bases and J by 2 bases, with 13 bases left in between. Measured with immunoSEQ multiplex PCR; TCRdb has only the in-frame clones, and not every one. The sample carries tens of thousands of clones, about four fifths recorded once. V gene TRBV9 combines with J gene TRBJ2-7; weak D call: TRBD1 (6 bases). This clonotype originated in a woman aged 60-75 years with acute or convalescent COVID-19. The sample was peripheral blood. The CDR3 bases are TGTGCCAGCAGCCCCGGACAGATTACCTACGAGCAGTACTTC. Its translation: CASSPGQITYEQYF.